This T cell receptor beta chain came from a study of STAT5B mutations in CD4+ large granular lymphocyte leukemia. Study background: The CDR3 'QG' motif was associated with a particular HLA allele among healthy donors.

Comment on this clone: No antigen is known for it.

Measured with immunoSEQ multiplex PCR; TCRdb has only the in-frame clones, and not every one. This sample carries tens of thousands of clones, roughly 82% of them seen once, and the ten largest clones take around 8.6%. Study-wide points: 8/27 top patient clones versus 2/35 control clones were TRBV06-family. Main leukemic clonotypes were patient-specific, but roughly 25% appeared at low frequency elsewhere.

Trimming stripped 3 bases from V and 8 bases from J, with 10 bases between. Germline V gene data show CDR1 as DFQATT and CDR2 as SNEGSKA (reference sequence). The CDR3 has 11 amino acids. V and J are TRBV20-1 and TRBJ1-1, with D hard to call. The sequenced material came from CD4+ T cells from blood buffy coats. This TCR was sampled from a human donor in good health. The CDR3 spells CSASLGREAFF. The CDR3 nucleotides are TGCAGTGCTAGCCTAGGTCGGGAAGCTTTCTTT.